Below are 3 T cell receptor beta chains sequenced from a single sample in a study of cytomegalovirus exposure and HLA in healthy donors. PCR involved 60 Vbeta and 13 Jbeta primers. Here immunoSEQ multiplex PCR was the method, and the copy in TCRdb shows in-frame clones only, minus some. The table has about 190,000 clones, 70% to 75% seen once. Sequencing was performed on PBMCs. The receptors shown here come from a man aged 25-45 years in good health and CMV-seropositive.

The chain combines TRBV30 with TRBJ1-5; 9 nucleotides line up with TRBD1. The V gene end was trimmed by 8 bases and the J gene end by 4 bases; junction bases not matched to a gene: 6. The CDR3 length is 13 residues. Germline CDR1 is GTSNPN and CDR2 is SVGIG (reference sequence). In DNA form, the CDR3 reads TGTGCCACCGACAGGGGGGAAAATCAGCCCCAGCATTTT. The encoded protein is CATDRGENQPQHF.

The genes are TRBV19 and TRBJ2-7; tentatively, D is TRBD2 (6 bases). Germline V gene sequence: CDR1 LNHDA, CDR2 SQIVND (reference sequence). The CDR3 loop spans 15 amino acids. Trimming cost V 8 bases and J 2 bases, with 19 bases left between them. CDR3 nucleotide sequence: TGTGCCAGTCTTTCACCCGGGACTGGGGCCTACGAGCAGTACTTC. It encodes CASLSPGTGAYEQYF.

This chain links TRBV7-9 with TRBJ2-5; tentatively, D is TRBD2 (5 bases). This CDR3 comprises 15 residues. V lost 7 bases to trimming and J lost 5 bases, with 20 bases between them. CDR1 and CDR2 (germline): SEHNR, FQNEAQ (reference sequence). The CDR3 DNA follows: TGTGCCAGCAAGACCACGAAGGGAGCCCTGGAGACCCAGTACTTC. Amino acids: CASKTTKGALETQYF.